A single sample is the source of the 22 T cell receptor beta chains below, sequenced in a study of cytomegalovirus exposure and HLA in healthy donors. Primers: 60 Vbeta forward and 13 Jbeta reverse. Produced via immunoSEQ multiplex PCR; TCRdb's table is partial and in-frame only. The sample shows 89,000 or so clones, 75% to 85% of them seen only once. Sequenced material: PBMCs. The receptors were sampled from a man between 18 and 35 years old in good health and CMV-seropositive.

The chain employs TRBV5-1 and TRBJ2-1, with D perhaps TRBD1 (5 bases). Germline-derived CDR1 and CDR2 are SGHRS and YFSETQ. V lost 0 bases, J lost 4 bases, and 11 bases lay in between. The CDR3 extends over 15 amino acids. CDR3 amino acids: CASSLARGLYNEQFF. In DNA form, the CDR3 reads TGCGCCAGCAGCTTGGCTAGGGGCCTATACAATGAGCAGTTCTTC. The whole variable domain, remainder taken from reference TRBV5-1 and TRBJ2-1, is KAGVTQTPRYLIKTRGQQVTLSCSPISGHRSVSWYQQTPGQGLQFLFEYFSETQRNKGNFPGRFSGRQFSNSRSEMNVSTLELGDSALYLCASSLARGLYNEQFFGPGTRLTVL.

Points on this clone: One junction end does not reproduce the germline sequence, and a read error may be involved. The chain carries TRBV5-1 and TRBJ1-2, with a possible D match to TRBD1 (6 bases). The V gene's germline CDR1 is SGHRS and CDR2 YFSETQ. The CDR3 has 14 residues. The CDR3 spells CASGLGDKYYGYTF. The CDR3, as DNA: TGCGCCAGCGGCTTGGGGGACAAGTACTATGGCTACACCTTC. Combining the CDR3 with reference TRBV5-1 and TRBJ1-2 gives the whole variable domain KAGVTQTPRYLIKTRGQQVTLSCSPISGHRSVSWYQQTPGQGLQFLFEYFSETQRNKGNFPGRFSGRQFSNSRSEMNVSTLELGDSALYLCASGLGDKYYGYTFGSGTRLTVV.

This rearrangement joins TRBV14 to TRBJ1-1; D unresolved. The V and J ends lost 5 bases and 0 bases respectively, with 16 bases between them. The CDR3 is 16 amino acids. CDR1 SGHDN and CDR2 FVKESK come from the germline V gene. The CDR3 DNA sequence: TGTGCCAGCAGCGAGGGAGGCGTGAGCATGAACACTGAAGCTTTCTTT. It specifies CASSEGGVSMNTEAFF.

CDR3 DNA: TGTGCCTCCGGCTGGAGCGGGGGGGCCTCAAAGTCGGAGTTCTTC. It codes for CASGWSGGASKSEFF. This rearrangement joins TRBV30 to TRBJ2-1; 10 positions match TRBD2. J gave up 14 bases and V 7 bases, and 20 bases lay outside the gene matches. This CDR3 spans 15 amino acids. Germline CDR1 is GTSNPN and CDR2 is SVGIG (reference sequence).

J is TRBJ2-5 and V is TRBV7-9; 7 bases agree with TRBD2. Trimming took 2 bases from V and 5 from J; bases not matched to a gene: 11. The CDR3 length is 16 residues. Germline V gives CDR1 SEHNR, CDR2 FQNEAQ (reference sequence). DNA for the CDR3: TGTGCCAGCAGCTTATTGGGGGAGGGCCCCGCTGAGACCCAGTACTTC. This codes for CASSLLGEGPAETQYF.

The chain links TRBV12-2 to TRBJ2-1; whether TRBD2, the table's D call, matches the DNA was not checked. TRBV12-2 is tagged as a pseudogene. This CDR3 spans 19 amino acids. In nucleotides, the CDR3 is TGTGCAAGTCGGTCCCCTAGCGGGGGGGGCCTAGGCTCCTACAATGAGCAGTTCTTC. Its protein is CASRSPSGGGLGSYNEQFF.

The sample holds a few counts of this clone. The chain joins TRBV5-6 to TRBJ1-1; 7 positions agree with TRBD1. The ends lost 4 bases at V and 4 bases at J; junction bases unmatched: 13. CDR1 is SGHDT, CDR2 YYEEEE, per germline. This CDR3 is 16 amino acids long. The DNA for the CDR3 is TGTGCCAGCAGCCCGGCCGTGGACAGGCGGTCCACTGAAGCTTTCTTT. This sequence encodes CASSPAVDRRSTEAFF.

The chain employs TRBV5-6 and TRBJ1-1; the match to TRBD1 covers 11 bases. This CDR3 comprises 14 residues. J lost 3 bases, V lost 6 bases, and 4 bases had no gene match. Per germline, CDR1 SGHDT and CDR2 YYEEEE. The chain's CDR3 is CASTMGQGDTEAFF. The CDR3 region has the DNA TGTGCCAGCACCATGGGACAGGGGGACACTGAAGCTTTCTTT. Filled out from reference TRBV5-6 and TRBJ1-1, the complete variable domain reads DAGVTQSPTHLIKTRGQQVTLRCSPKSGHDTVSWYQQALGQGPQFIFQYYEEEERQRGNFPDRFSGHQFPNYSSELNVNALLLGDSALYLCASTMGQGDTEAFFGQGTRLTVV.

The chain employs TRBV6-5 and TRBJ1-6, with TRBD1 matching over 9 bases. From germline, CDR1 is MNHEY and CDR2 SVGAGI. The CDR3 covers 15 residues. The ends lost 2 bases at V and 6 bases at J; junction bases unmatched: 2. The CDR3 loop is CASSYPGQGNSPLHF. The CDR3 DNA is TGTGCCAGCAGTTACCCGGGACAGGGTAATTCACCCCTCCACTTT.

The genes are TRBV27 and TRBJ2-7; 10 nucleotides align to TRBD1. The germline gives CDR1 MNHEY, CDR2 SMNVEV (reference sequence). Trimming removed 6 bases from V and 3 bases from J; junction bases left unmatched: 11. CDR3 length equals 16 residues. The CDR3 region has the DNA TGTGCCAGCAGGTTGAGCGGGACAGGGGTGTTCTACGAGCAGTACTTC. Translation: CASRLSGTGVFYEQYF.

This chain joins TRBV4-2 and TRBJ2-1; 9 positions agree with TRBD2. There are 15 residues in the CDR3. The germline V gene has CDR1 LGHNA and CDR2 YNFKEQ. V shed 2 bases, J shed 6 bases, and the junction held 5 bases outside the gene matches. The CDR3 nucleotides are TGTGCCAGCAGCCAAATACCGGGACTAGCCAATGAGCAGTTCTTC. It specifies CASSQIPGLANEQFF.

The chain uses TRBV2 and TRBJ2-7; 9 positions match TRBD2. The CDR3 totals 13 residues. Unmatched junction bases numbered 5, after V lost 8 bases and J lost 3 bases. Germline CDR1 and CDR2: SNHLY and FYNNEI. CDR3 coding DNA: TGTGCCAGCGCTCCTAGCGGGGTCTACGAGCAGTACTTC. This sequence encodes CASAPSGVYEQYF.

J is TRBJ1-5 and V is TRBV15; 7 bases fit TRBD1. Germline V lookup: CDR1 LNHNV, CDR2 YYDKDF (reference sequence). The trim removed 5 bases at V and 4 bases at J, leaving 8 bases unmatched. The CDR3 is made up of 15 amino acids. The CDR3 loop reads CATSETGSWNQPQHF. The CDR3 DNA follows: TGTGCCACCAGCGAGACAGGGTCCTGGAATCAGCCCCAGCATTTT.

The V and J genes are TRBV7-9 and TRBJ1-2; TRBD1 agrees at 7 bases. With V trimmed by 5 bases and J by 5 bases, 14 bases remained unmatched. The CDR3 runs to 16 residues. Germline V gene data show CDR1 as SEHNR and CDR2 as FQNEAQ (reference sequence). The CDR3 reads CASSPTGQSPGYGYTF. The DNA for the CDR3 is TGTGCCAGCAGCCCAACGGGACAGTCACCTGGGTATGGCTACACCTTC.

V gene TRBV6-1 combines with J gene TRBJ2-7; 7 nucleotides line up with TRBD1. J lost 4 bases, V lost 6 bases, and 6 bases had no gene match. Looked up from germline, CDR1 is MNHNS and CDR2 is SASEGT. There are 13 residues in the CDR3. The chain's CDR3 is CASRTGLFYEQYF. The CDR3 DNA is TGTGCCAGCAGGACAGGGTTGTTTTACGAGCAGTACTTC.

The chain has TRBV7-6 and TRBJ2-1; TRBD2 aligns across 8 bases. Germline V CDR1 and CDR2: SGHVS, FNYEAQ. The CDR3 loop spans 15 amino acids. V was pared by 0 bases and J by 8 bases, with 6 bases of the junction left unmatched. CDR3 protein: CASSLAWGGGYEQFF. The CDR3 DNA reads TGTGCCAGCAGCTTAGCGTGGGGCGGGGGGTATGAGCAGTTCTTC.

The chain carries TRBV11-2 and TRBJ2-1; TRBD2 is a possible D gene (5 bases). Trimming pared 2 bases from V and 6 bases from J, leaving 8 bases between. CDR3 length: 13 residues. Germline CDR1 is SGHAT and CDR2 is FQNNGV. CDR3 amino acids: CASSLWTVNEQFF. The CDR3 DNA is TGTGCCAGCAGCTTATGGACTGTCAATGAGCAGTTCTTC.

This rearrangement joins TRBV21-1 to TRBJ2-2; TRBD1 reflects the table's D call only, with no check against the DNA. TRBV21-1 is a pseudogene segment. This CDR3 is 16 amino acids long. CDR3 protein: CASSTSDRAPPGELFF. DNA for the CDR3: TGTGCCAGCAGCACGTCGGACAGGGCCCCCCCCGGGGAGCTGTTTTTT.

The count of this clone is one. The chain is built from TRBV5-6 and TRBJ2-7; 8 positions match TRBD2. Unmatched junction bases numbered 3, after V lost 1 base and J lost 3 bases. This CDR3 contains 14 residues. Germline-derived CDR1 and CDR2 are SGHDT and YYEEEE. CDR3 amino acids: CASSLQGLGYEQYF. The CDR3 coding sequence is TGTGCCAGCAGCTTGCAGGGACTAGGCTACGAGCAGTACTTC.

This clone occurred a few times. V usage is TRBV5-1 and J usage is TRBJ1-4; the match to TRBD1 covers 8 bases. The junction had 8 bases not matched to a gene; V was cut back by 2 bases and J by 5 bases. This CDR3 is built from 16 residues. The germline V gene encodes CDR1 SGHRS and CDR2 YFSETQ. The CDR3 reads CASSLKLTGVNEKLFF. The DNA for the CDR3 is TGCGCCAGCAGCTTAAAACTGACAGGGGTCAATGAAAAACTGTTTTTT.

In its sample, this clone was seen a few times. The rearrangement links TRBV6-1 to TRBJ2-3; 8 bases map to TRBD1. In germline, CDR1 is MNHNS, CDR2 SASEGT. V gave up 2 bases and J gave up 3 bases; unmatched junction bases: 10. The CDR3 has 17 residues. Here the CDR3 reads CASSEIGDRIRTDTQYF. In DNA, the CDR3 is TGTGCCAGCAGTGAAATAGGGGACAGGATACGTACAGATACGCAGTATTTT.

Only a few counts were recorded for this clone. V usage is TRBV28 and J usage is TRBJ1-1; TRBD1 aligns across 7 bases. The V segment lost 6 bases and the J segment 5 bases; nucleotides outside the gene matches: 6. Germline V gene sequence: CDR1 MDHEN, CDR2 SYDVKM. There are 13 residues in the CDR3. The CDR3 region has the DNA TGTGCCAGCAGCGGGACAGAGGGGACTGAAGCTTTCTTT. Protein product: CASSGTEGTEAFF. Looking up the rest from reference TRBV28 and TRBJ1-1 gives the full variable domain: DVKVTQSSRYLVKRTGEKVFLECVQDMDHENMFWYRQDPGLGLRLIYFSYDVKMKEKGDIPEGYSVSREKKERFSLILESASTNQTSMYLCASSGTEGTEAFFGQGTRLTVV.